This passage covers 9 T cell receptor beta chains from one sample sequenced in a study of early T cells in non-severe SARS-CoV-2 infection. TCRdb reanalysed the 5' RACE reads using MiXCR and keeps one entry per CDR3 protein. Of roughly 9,200 distinct CDR3 sequences listed, more than 4.5% are singletons. Sequencing used whole blood. Receptors originate from an adult who was a healthcare worker with PCR-confirmed SARS-CoV-2 infection or an uninfected control (not recorded which).

In its sample, this clonotype is medium-sized. The V gene is TRBV3-1, the J gene TRBJ2-1, with D possibly being TRBD1 or TRBD2 (7 bases each). The CDR3 is 16 amino acids. From germline, CDR1 is LGHDT and CDR2 YNNKEL (reference sequence). V was cut by 0 bases and J by 8 bases, with 17 bases left in between. The DNA for the CDR3 is TGTGCCAGCAGCCAAGATATAGGACTAGGGGGCCATGAGCAGTTCTTC. Its protein product is CASSQDIGLGGHEQFF.

Judged by abundance, this clonotype is medium-sized. J is TRBJ1-2 and V is TRBV29-1; D unclear. The germline gives CDR1 SQVTM, CDR2 ANQGSEA. CDR3 length equals 12 residues. Trimming pared 4 bases from V and 8 bases from J, leaving 14 bases between. CDR3 sequence (DNA): TGCAGCGTTGCCGGGCTGCGGGAGGGCTACACCTTC. Translating gives CSVAGLREGYTF.

Ten or more counts support this clonotype. The rearrangement uses TRBV27 and TRBJ2-3; weak D call: TRBD2 (5 bases). The CDR3 runs 17 residues. V was shortened by 7 bases and J by 1 base, with 21 bases between the two germline ends. CDR1 and CDR2 (germline): MNHEY, SMNVEV (reference sequence). The CDR3 sequence is CASTQTSGPRGTDTQYF. The CDR3 DNA sequence: TGTGCCAGCACCCAAACCAGCGGTCCGAGGGGCACAGATACGCAGTATTTT.

The gene calls are TRBV7-6 and TRBJ2-3, with 9 bases lining up with TRBD1. CDR1 SGHVS and CDR2 FNYEAQ come from the germline V gene. This CDR3 contains 15 residues. With V trimmed by 1 base and J by 3 bases, 2 bases remained unmatched. CDR3 DNA: TGTGCCAGCAGCTTAGTAGACAGGGGGACAGATACGCAGTATTTT. It yields the protein CASSLVDRGTDTQYF.

This clonotype was counted ten times or more. The V call is TRBV4-2, the J call TRBJ2-3; TRBD2 matches at 10 bases. The germline CDR1 and CDR2 sequences are LGHNA and YNFKEQ. V shed 0 bases and J 6 bases; nucleotides not matched to a gene: 9. The CDR3 length is 17 residues. The CDR3, as DNA: TGTGCCAGCAGCCAAGATGGAGCGGGAGGGCCGCTGGATACGCAGTATTTT. This translates into CASSQDGAGGPLDTQYF.

This clonotype was counted at least ten times. The V call is TRBV20-1, the J call TRBJ2-3; 10 bases agree with TRBD2. This CDR3 contains 14 residues. J gave up 7 bases and V 2 bases, and 6 bases lay outside the gene matches. The germline V gene has CDR1 DFQATT and CDR2 SNEGSKA (reference sequence). CDR3 sequence: CSARTSGTGNTQYF. CDR3 DNA sequence: TGCAGTGCTAGAACTAGCGGGACGGGGAATACGCAGTATTTT.

A few counts support this clonotype. The chain recombines TRBV29-1 with TRBJ2-1; 7 bases match TRBD2. Unmatched junction bases numbered 12, after V lost 3 bases and J lost 1 base. The CDR3 length is 17 residues. CDR1 and CDR2 (germline): SQVTM, ANQGSEA. As DNA, the CDR3 is TGCAGCGTTGAGGGACGAGCGGGGCCCATATCCTACAATGAGCAGTTCTTC. Protein product: CSVEGRAGPISYNEQFF.

This clonotype was seen repeatedly, ten times or more. The chain uses TRBV13 and TRBJ1-5; D not certain. V was clipped by 3 bases and J by 4 bases, with 22 bases between them. CDR1 PRHDT and CDR2 FYEKMQ come from the germline V gene (reference sequence). CDR3 length equals 18 residues. CDR3 nucleotide sequence: TGTGCCAGCAGCTTTTCCTTGCCGGTAATAGCGAGGAATCAGCCCCAGCATTTT. It yields the protein CASSFSLPVIARNQPQHF. The full variable domain, in which reference TRBV13 and TRBJ1-5 provide the parts outside the CDR3, is AAGVIQSPRHLIKEKRETATLKCYPIPRHDTVYWYQQGPGQDPQFLISFYEKMQSDKGSIPDRFSAQQFSDYHSELNMSSLELGDSALYFCASSFSLPVIARNQPQHFGDGTRLSIL.

This clonotype was recorded at least ten times. The J gene is TRBJ2-2, the V gene TRBV6-4, with TRBD2 identical over 7 bases. The ends lost 4 bases at V and 3 bases at J; junction bases unmatched: 2. Germline CDR1 MRHNA, CDR2 SNTAGT. The CDR3 contains 14 residues. The CDR3 protein is CASSASGDTGELFF. The CDR3 DNA sequence: TGTGCCAGCAGTGCTAGCGGAGACACCGGGGAGCTGTTTTTT.